The present T cell receptor (beta chain) was sequenced within a study of blood T cell repertoires in COVID-19. On the study more broadly: Sample material is recorded as cDNA or gDNA derived from T cells, B-cell-depleted T cells, or PBMCs.

Trimming removed 2 bases at V and 0 bases at J, with 7 bases between. The CDR3 extends over 14 amino acids. Germline CDR1 is MDHEN and CDR2 is SYDVKM. Sequenced by immunoSEQ multiplex PCR; TCRdb stores in-frame clones only, minus some. This sample yields about 220,000 clones, of which just under 85% are seen a single time; about 15% belongs to the top ten. In assigning cohorts, the study relied on participant-reported clinical history. The sequence was obtained from a man aged 40-49 years who had recovered from COVID-19. The chain joins TRBV28 to TRBJ1-2; D call uncertain. Sequenced input: PBMCs or T cells enriched from blood (not recorded which). The CDR3 nucleotides read TGTGCCAGCAGTTTAGCACAGCCTAACTATGGCTACACCTTC. It yields the protein CASSLAQPNYGYTF.